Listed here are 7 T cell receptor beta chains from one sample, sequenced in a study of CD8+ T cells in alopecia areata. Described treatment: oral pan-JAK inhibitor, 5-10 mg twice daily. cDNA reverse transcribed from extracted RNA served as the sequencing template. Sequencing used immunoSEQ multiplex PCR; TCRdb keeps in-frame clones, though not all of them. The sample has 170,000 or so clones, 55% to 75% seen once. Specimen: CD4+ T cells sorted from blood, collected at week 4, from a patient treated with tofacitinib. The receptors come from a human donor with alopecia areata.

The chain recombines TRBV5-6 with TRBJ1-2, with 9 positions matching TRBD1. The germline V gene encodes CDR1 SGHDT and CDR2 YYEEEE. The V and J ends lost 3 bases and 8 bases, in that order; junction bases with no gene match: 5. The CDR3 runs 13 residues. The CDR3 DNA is TGTGCCAGCAGCTGGGGACAGGGTGGCGGCTACACCTTC. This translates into CASSWGQGGGYTF.

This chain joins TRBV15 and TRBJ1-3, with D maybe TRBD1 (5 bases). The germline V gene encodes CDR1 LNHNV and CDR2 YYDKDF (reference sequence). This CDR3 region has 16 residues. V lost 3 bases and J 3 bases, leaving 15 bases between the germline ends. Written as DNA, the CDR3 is TGTGCCACCAGCAGCACTACGGGACCTCTTGGAAACACCATATATTTT. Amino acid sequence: CATSSTTGPLGNTIYF.

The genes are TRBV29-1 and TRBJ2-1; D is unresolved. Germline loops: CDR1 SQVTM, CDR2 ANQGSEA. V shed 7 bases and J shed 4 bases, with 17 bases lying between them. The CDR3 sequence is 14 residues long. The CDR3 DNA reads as TGCAGCGCCGACGGACGGCCCCGATACAATGAGCAGTTCTTC. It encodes CSADGRPRYNEQFF.

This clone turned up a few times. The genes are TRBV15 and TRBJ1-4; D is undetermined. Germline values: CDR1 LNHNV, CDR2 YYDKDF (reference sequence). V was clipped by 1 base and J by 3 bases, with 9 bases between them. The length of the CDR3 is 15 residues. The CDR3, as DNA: TGTGCCACCAGCAGAGTCTATGGGGCTAATGAAAAACTGTTTTTT. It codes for CATSRVYGANEKLFF.

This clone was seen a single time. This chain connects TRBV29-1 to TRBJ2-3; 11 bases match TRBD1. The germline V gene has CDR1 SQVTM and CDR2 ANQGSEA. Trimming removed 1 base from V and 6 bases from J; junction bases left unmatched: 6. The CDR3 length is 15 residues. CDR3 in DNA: TGCAGCGTTGAAGCCGGGACAGGGGGTGAGGATACGCAGTATTTT. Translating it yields CSVEAGTGGEDTQYF.

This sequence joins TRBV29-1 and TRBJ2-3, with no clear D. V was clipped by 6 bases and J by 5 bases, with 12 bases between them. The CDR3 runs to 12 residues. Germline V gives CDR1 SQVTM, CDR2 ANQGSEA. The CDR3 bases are TGCAGCGTCCGTCGCGCGTTAGATACGCAGTATTTT. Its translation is CSVRRALDTQYF.

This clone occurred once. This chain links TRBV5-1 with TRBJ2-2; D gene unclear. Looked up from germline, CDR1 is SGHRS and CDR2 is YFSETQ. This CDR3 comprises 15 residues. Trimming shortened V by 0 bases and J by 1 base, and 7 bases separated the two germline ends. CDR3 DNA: TGCGCCAGCAGCTTGGCGCTTATGAACACCGGGGAGCTGTTTTTT. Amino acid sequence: CASSLALMNTGELFF.